The clone carrying this TCR beta chain was observed a few times. TCR beta CDR3 regions were amplified from RNA. The HTBI set primed first-round TCR CDR3 RT-PCR. Each CDR3 protein is one row after TCRdb ran MiXCR on the multiplex PCR reads. The sample records hundreds of thousands of distinct CDR3 sequences, 15% to 19% being singletons. This entry is derived from a study of T cells in Graves' hyperthyroidism and ophthalmopathy. This clonotype originated in a woman aged 18-35 years with Graves' hyperthyroidism. The sample taken for sequencing was blood.

CDR3 sequence reads: CASSLGQGIQPQHF. The CDR3 DNA reads as TGTGCCAGTAGCCTGGGACAGGGAATTCAGCCCCAGCATTTT. The chain recombines TRBV19 with TRBJ1-5, with TRBD1 matching over 9 bases. V lost 6 bases to trimming and J lost 6 bases; unmatched junction nucleotides: 6. Germline V gene sequence: CDR1 LNHDA, CDR2 SQIVND (reference sequence). The CDR3 extends over 14 amino acids.